This is a list of T cell receptor beta chains from one sample in a study of CD8+ T cells in alopecia areata. Clones were read by immunoSEQ multiplex PCR, and TCRdb kept only the in-frame ones, dropping some. The sample has around 86,000 clones; about 71% are singletons. This sample comprised CD8+ T cells sorted from blood, obtained at roughly week 45, from a patient treated with tofacitinib. Receptor source: a human donor with alopecia areata. CDR3s include the opening cysteine and the closing phenylalanine or tryptophan. Each record gives: J gene, V gene, D gene, clone size, CDR3 protein, CDR3 DNA. The D gene is left open where the match is weak. Expanded clones are given a class, and other clones once, few, many or no size at all.

>TRBJ1-6|TRBV6-6|TRBD1|.
CASRVGTGGGNSPLHF
TGTGCCAGCAGGGTTGGGACAGGGGGCGGTAATTCACCCCTCCACTTT
>TRBJ1-2|TRBV14|.|.
CASSQYRVDGYTF
TGTGCCAGCAGCCAATACAGGGTGGATGGCTACACCTTC
>TRBJ2-3|TRBV19|TRBD2|few
CAASRGADTQYF
TGTGCCGCGTCCCGGGGGGCAGATACGCAGTATTTT
>TRBJ2-5|TRBV7-9|TRBD1|.
CASSRDRGIETQYF
TGTGCCAGCAGCCGGGACAGGGGTATCGAGACCCAGTACTTC
>TRBJ2-2|TRBV5-1|.|.
CASSFTGSTGELFF
TGCGCCAGCAGCTTCACAGGGAGCACCGGGGAGCTGTTTTTT
>TRBJ2-3|TRBV5-1|TRBD1|once
CASSDDRVPDTQYF
TGCGCCAGCAGCGATGACAGGGTTCCAGATACGCAGTATTTT
>TRBJ1-5|TRBV4-3|.|.
CASSQDRGQPQHF
TGCGCCAGCAGCCAAGATAGAGGACAGCCCCAGCATTTT
>TRBJ1-1|TRBV25-1|.|.
CASSRGGTEAFF
TGTGCCAGCAGCCGTGGTGGCACTGAAGCTTTCTTT
>TRBJ1-5|TRBV27|.|.
CASSAGNNQPQHF
TGTGCCAGCAGTGCCGGGAACAATCAGCCCCAGCATTTT
>TRBJ2-5|TRBV11-2|.|.
CASSPGGGGEETQYF
TGTGCCAGCAGTCCCGGGGGAGGGGGTGAAGAGACCCAGTACTTC
>TRBJ1-1|TRBV29-1|.|.
CSVAGGNTEAFF
TGCAGCGTTGCAGGTGGGAACACTGAAGCTTTCTTT
>TRBJ1-2|TRBV4-3|.|.
CASSQDVGKGLRYGYTF
TGCGCCAGCAGCCAAGATGTTGGGAAGGGGCTCAGGTATGGCTACACCTTC
>TRBJ1-2|TRBV5-5|.|.
CASSETGTPYGYTF
TGTGCCAGCAGCGAAACCGGGACACCCTATGGCTACACCTTC
>TRBJ2-2|TRBV19|.|.
CASSIVVGENTGELFF
TGTGCCAGTAGTATAGTGGTAGGGGAGAACACCGGGGAGCTGTTTTTT
>TRBJ1-6|TRBV18|.|.
CASSPDGNSPLHF
TGTGCCAGCTCACCCGACGGTAATTCACCCCTCCACTTT